This T cell receptor beta chain was sequenced in a study of T-cell memory formation after mild COVID-19. Findings and limits, study-wide: Contracting CD8+ clones were enriched in EMRA, CD4+ mainly in CM and EM.

On this clonotype: As yet, its antigen is unknown.

TCRdb reprocessed the 5' RACE reads with MiXCR, giving one entry per CDR3 protein. The data hold 450,000 or so distinct CDR3 sequences, with 20% to 30% observed a single time. Germline-derived CDR1 and CDR2 are SQVTM and ANQGSEA. This CDR3 comprises 13 residues. J gave up 2 bases and V 0 bases, and 0 bases lay outside the gene matches. The receptor was isolated from an adult woman who had mild COVID-19 (a few samples of this study predate the infection). Cell type and time point are not known. Sample: PBMCs or a T cell subset sorted from them (not recorded which). The chain uses TRBV29-1 and TRBJ2-5, with 7 bases that match TRBD1. The CDR3 reads CSVEETGQETQYF. Here the CDR3 DNA reads TGCAGCGTTGAAGAGACAGGGCAAGAGACCCAGTACTTC.